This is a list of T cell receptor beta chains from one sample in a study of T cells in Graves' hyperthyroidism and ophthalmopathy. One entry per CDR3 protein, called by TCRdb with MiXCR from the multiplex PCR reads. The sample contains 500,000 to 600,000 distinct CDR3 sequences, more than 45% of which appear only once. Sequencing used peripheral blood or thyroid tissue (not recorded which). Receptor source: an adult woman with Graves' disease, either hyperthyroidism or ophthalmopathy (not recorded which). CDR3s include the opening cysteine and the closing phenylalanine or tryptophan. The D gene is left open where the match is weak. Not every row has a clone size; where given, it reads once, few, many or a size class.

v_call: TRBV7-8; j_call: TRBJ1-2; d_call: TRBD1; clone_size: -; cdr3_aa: CASSGQGPDGYTF; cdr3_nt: TGTGCCAGCAGCGGACAGGGCCCCGATGGCTACACCTTC
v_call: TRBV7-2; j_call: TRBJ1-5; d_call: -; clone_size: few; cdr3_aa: CASSPSGGGQPQHF; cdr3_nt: TGTGCCAGCAGCCCCTCGGGGGGTGGTCAGCCCCAGCATTTT
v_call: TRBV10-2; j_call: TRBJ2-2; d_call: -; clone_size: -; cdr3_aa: CACSARVGAGELFF; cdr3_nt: -
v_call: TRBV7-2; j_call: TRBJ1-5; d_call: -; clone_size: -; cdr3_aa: CASSLAFGNQPQHF; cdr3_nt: TGTGCCAGCAGCTTAGCGTTTGGCAATCAGCCCCAGCATTTT
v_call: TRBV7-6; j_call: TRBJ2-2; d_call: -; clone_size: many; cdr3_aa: CASSLNGAANTGELFF; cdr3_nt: TGTGCCAGCAGCTTAAACGGCGCAGCGAACACCGGGGAGCTGTTTTTT
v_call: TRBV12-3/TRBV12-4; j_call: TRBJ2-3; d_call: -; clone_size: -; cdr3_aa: CASKEGSHANQPQYF; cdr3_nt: TGTGCCAGCAAGGAGGGGTCCCATGCCAATCAGCCCCAGTATTTT
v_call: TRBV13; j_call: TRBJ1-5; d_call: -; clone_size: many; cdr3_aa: CASSVWGQPQHF; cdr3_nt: TGTGCCAGCAGCGTCTGGGGTCAGCCCCAGCATTTT
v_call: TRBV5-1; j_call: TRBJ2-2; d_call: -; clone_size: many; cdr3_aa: CASSLIAESTGELFF; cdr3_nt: TGCGCCAGCAGCTTGATAGCGGAATCCACCGGGGAGCTGTTTTTT
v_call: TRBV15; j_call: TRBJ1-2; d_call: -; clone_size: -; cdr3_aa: CATSRGEDAGYTF; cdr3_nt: TGTGCCACCAGCAGAGGGGAGGACGCTGGCTACACCTTC
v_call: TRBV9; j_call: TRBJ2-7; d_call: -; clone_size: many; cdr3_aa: CASSVDSRGLYEQYF; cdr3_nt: TGTGCCAGCAGCGTAGATTCCCGGGGGCTCTACGAGCAGTACTTC
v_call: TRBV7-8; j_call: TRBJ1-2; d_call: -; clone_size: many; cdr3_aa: CASSLLGRDGYGYTF; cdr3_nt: TGTGCCAGCAGCCTATTGGGCAGGGATGGCTATGGCTACACCTTC
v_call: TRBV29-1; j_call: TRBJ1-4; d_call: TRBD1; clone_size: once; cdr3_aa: CSAFGTGYEKLFF; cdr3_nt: TGCAGCGCGTTCGGGACAGGGTACGAAAAACTGTTTTTT
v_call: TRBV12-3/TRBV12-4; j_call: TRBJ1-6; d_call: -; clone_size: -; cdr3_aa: CASSTGTANNSPLHF; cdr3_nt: TGTGCCAGCAGCACCGGGACGGCAAATAATTCACCCCTCCACTTT
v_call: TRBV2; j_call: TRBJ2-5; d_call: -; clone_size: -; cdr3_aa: CASSDWAERYF; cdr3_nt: TGTGCCAGCAGTGATTGGGCTGAACGGTACTTC
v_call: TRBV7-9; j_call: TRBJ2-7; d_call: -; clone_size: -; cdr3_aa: CATTDRTYEQYF; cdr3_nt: TGTGCCACCACGGACAGAACCTACGAGCAGTACTTC
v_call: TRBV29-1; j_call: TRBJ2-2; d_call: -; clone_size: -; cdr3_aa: CSVDGTGELFF; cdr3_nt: TGCAGCGTTGATGGGACAGGGGAGCTGTTTTTT
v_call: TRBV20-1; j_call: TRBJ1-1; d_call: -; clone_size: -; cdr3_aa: CSATEGGPMNTEAFF; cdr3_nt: TGCAGTGCTACCGAAGGGGGACCAATGAACACTGAAGCTTTCTTT
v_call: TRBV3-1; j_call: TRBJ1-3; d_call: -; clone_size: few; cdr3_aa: CASSPLGAGNTIYF; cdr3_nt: TGTGCCAGCAGCCCTCTAGGAGCTGGAAACACCATATATTTT
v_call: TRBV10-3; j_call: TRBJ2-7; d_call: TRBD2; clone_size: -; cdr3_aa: CAISVTSREQYF; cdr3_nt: TGTGCCATCAGTGTGACTAGCCGGGAGCAGTACTTC
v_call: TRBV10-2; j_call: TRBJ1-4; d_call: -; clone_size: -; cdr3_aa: CASSEWSPASNEKLFF; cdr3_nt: TGCGCCAGCAGTGAGTGGTCGCCAGCCTCTAATGAAAAACTGTTTTTT
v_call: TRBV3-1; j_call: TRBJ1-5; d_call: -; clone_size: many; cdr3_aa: CASSQDIEQPQHF; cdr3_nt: TGTGCCAGCAGCCAAGATATAGAGCAGCCCCAGCATTTT
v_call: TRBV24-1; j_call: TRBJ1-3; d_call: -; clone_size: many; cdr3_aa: CATRFRQSTDPYSGNTIYF; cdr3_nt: TGTGCCACCAGATTTCGACAGTCAACGGACCCCTACTCTGGAAACACCATATATTTT
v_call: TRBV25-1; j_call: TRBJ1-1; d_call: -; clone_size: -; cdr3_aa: CASSRAESMNTEAFF; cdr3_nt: TGTGCCAGCAGTCGAGCGGAATCCATGAACACTGAAGCTTTCTTT
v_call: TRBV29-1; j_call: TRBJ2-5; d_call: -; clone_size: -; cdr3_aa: CSVEGDGQSRETQYF; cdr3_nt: TGCAGCGTTGAAGGGGACGGACAATCTCGAGAGACCCAGTACTTC
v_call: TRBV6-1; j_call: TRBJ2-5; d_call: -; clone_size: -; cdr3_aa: CASSYGRTKTQYF; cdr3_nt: TGTGCCAGCAGTTACGGTCGGACCAAGACCCAGTACTTC
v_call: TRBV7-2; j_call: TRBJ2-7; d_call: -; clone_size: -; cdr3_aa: CASSLASPGEAGEQYF; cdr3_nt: TGTGCCAGCAGCTTAGCGTCGCCGGGAGAGGCGGGCGAGCAGTACTTC
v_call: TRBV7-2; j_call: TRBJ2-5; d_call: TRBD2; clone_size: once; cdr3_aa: CACAGVAGVGQETQYF; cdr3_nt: TGTGCCTGCGCGGGAGTAGCGGGGGTAGGACAAGAGACCCAGTACTTC
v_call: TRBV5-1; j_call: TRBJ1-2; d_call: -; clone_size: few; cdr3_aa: CASSEPTGYGYTF; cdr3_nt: TGCGCCAGCAGCGAACCAACAGGGTACGGCTACACCTTC
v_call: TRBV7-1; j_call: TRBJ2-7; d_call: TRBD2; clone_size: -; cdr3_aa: CASSSSTSTSGPTYEQYF; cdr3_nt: TGTGCCAGCAGCTCCTCAACCTCGACTAGCGGGCCTACCTACGAGCAGTACTTC
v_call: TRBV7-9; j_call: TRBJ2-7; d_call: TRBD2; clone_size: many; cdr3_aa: CASSLILGGAGDEQYF; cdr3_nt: TGTGCCAGCAGCCTAATACTCGGGGGGGCGGGCGACGAGCAGTACTTC
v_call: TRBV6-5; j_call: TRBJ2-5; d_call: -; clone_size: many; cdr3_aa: CASSLALGHPGTQYF; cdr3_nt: TGTGCCAGCAGCTTAGCTTTGGGGCACCCAGGGACCCAGTACTTC
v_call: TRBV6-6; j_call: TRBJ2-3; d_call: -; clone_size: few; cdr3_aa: CASRVGDTQYF; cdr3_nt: TGTGCCAGCAGAGTGGGAGATACGCAGTATTTT
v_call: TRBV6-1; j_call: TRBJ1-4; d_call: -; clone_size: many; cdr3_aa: CASSEGQLGEKLFF; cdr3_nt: TGTGCCAGCAGTGAAGGACAGTTGGGGGAAAAACTGTTTTTT
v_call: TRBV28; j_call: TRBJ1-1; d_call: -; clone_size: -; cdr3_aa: CASIIGGMNTEAFF; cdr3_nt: TGTGCCAGCATCATCGGGGGGATGAACACTGAAGCTTTCTTT
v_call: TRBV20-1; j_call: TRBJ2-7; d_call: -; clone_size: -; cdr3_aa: CSALQEYEQYF; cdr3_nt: TGCAGTGCTCTACAGGAGTACGAGCAGTACTTC
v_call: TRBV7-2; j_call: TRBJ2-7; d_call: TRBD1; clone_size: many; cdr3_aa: CASSTRVGTGPIEQYF; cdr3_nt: TGTGCCAGCAGCACAAGGGTCGGGACAGGGCCAATCGAGCAGTACTTC
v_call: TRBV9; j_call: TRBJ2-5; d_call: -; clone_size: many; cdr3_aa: CASSWDTETQYF; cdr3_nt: TGTGCCAGCAGCTGGGACACTGAGACCCAGTACTTC
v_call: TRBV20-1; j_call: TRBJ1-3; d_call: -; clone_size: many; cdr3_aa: CSARTGNIGNTIYF; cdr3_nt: TGCAGTGCCCGAACAGGGAATATCGGAAACACCATATATTTT
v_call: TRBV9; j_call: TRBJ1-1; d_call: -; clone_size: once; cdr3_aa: CASSVGSGEGNTEAFF; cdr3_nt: TGTGCCAGCAGCGTAGGGTCGGGTGAGGGGAACACTGAAGCTTTCTTT
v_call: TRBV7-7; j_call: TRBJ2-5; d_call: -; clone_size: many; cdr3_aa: CASSSFMGAQETQYF; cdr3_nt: TGTGCTAGCAGCTCCTTCATGGGGGCACAAGAGACCCAGTACTTC
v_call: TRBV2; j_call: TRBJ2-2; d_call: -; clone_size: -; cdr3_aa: CASSARGTLNTGELFF; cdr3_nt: TGTGCCAGCAGTGCTCGCGGGACATTGAACACCGGGGAGCTGTTTTTT
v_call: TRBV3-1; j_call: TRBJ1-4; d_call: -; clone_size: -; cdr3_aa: CASSNRGGRVEKLFF; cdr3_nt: TGTGCCAGCAGTAATCGCGGAGGGCGTGTTGAAAAACTGTTTTTT
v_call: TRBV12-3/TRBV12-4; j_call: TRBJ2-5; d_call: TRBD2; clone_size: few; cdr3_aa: CASSPGLAGGTQYF; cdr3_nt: TGTGCCAGCAGTCCGGGACTAGCGGGAGGGACCCAGTACTTC
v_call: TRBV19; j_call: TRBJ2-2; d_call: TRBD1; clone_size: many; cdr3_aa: CASRLDRGIAGELFF; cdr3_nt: TGTGCCAGTAGATTGGACAGGGGTATCGCCGGGGAGCTGTTTTTT
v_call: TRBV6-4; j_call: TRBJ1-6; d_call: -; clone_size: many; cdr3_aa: CANQGRSYNSPLHF; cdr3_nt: TGTGCCAACCAGGGTAGATCCTATAATTCACCCCTCCACTTT
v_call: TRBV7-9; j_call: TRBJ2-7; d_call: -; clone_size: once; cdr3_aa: CASSLGGFTYEQYF; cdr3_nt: TGTGCCAGCAGCTTAGGAGGGTTCACCTACGAGCAGTACTTC
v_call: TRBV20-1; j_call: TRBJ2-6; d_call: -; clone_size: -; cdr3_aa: CSAIRDSGANVLTF; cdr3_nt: TGCAGTGCTATTCGGGACTCTGGGGCCAACGTCCTGACTTTC
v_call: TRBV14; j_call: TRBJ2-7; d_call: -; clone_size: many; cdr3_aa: CASSQMAGAVGPYEQYF; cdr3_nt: TGTGCCAGCAGCCAAATGGCGGGTGCTGTGGGTCCCTACGAGCAGTACTTC
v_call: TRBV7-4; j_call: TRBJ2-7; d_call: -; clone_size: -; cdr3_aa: CASSFGSGGTGELYF; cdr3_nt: TGTGCCAGCAGTTTCGGGAGCGGCGGCACCGGGGAGCTGTACTTC
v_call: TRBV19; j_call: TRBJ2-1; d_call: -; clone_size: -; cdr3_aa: CAARDFLTDTQFF; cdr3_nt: TGTGCCGCTCGAGACTTCCTCACAGATACGCAGTTCTTC
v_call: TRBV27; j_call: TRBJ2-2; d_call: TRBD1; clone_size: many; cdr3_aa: CASSFGTGAGELFF; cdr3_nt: TGTGCCAGCAGTTTTGGGACAGGGGCCGGGGAGCTGTTTTTT
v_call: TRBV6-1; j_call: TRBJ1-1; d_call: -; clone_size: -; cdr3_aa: CASNQGFTEAFF; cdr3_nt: TGTGCCAGCAATCAGGGGTTCACTGAAGCTTTCTTT
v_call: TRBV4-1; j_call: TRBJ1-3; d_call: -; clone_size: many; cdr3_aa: CASSQERQGSTIYF; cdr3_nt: TGCGCCAGCAGCCAAGAACGGCAGGGAAGCACCATATATTTT